This T cell receptor beta chain was profiled in a study of OX40 agonist ivuxolimab in advanced cancers. Findings and limits, study-wide: There were, on average, more expanded clones in CD8+ T cells than in CD4+.

About this clone: The antigen remains undetermined.

In germline, CDR1 is SGHDT, CDR2 YYEEEE. V was shortened by 0 bases and J by 7 bases, with 11 bases between the two germline ends. The CDR3 totals 15 residues. Using immunoSEQ multiplex PCR, the repertoire was profiled, and TCRdb retains in-frame clones only, with some absent. Of some 68,000 clones listed, 75% to 90% are singletons. This sequence was found in an adult with an advanced solid tumor such as melanoma, head and neck, liver or kidney cancer. This chain joins TRBV5-6 and TRBJ1-6, with D possibly being TRBD1 (6 bases). Source: CD4+ or CD8+ T cells sorted from blood, taken in a trial of the OX40 agonist ivuxolimab. The CDR3, as DNA: TGTGCCAGCAGCTTGGGGACAGTCCCCAATTCACCCCTCCACTTT. Its protein is CASSLGTVPNSPLHF.